These 30 T cell receptor beta chains were all obtained from the same sample, sequenced in a study of a mutant IDH1 vaccine in newly diagnosed glioma. No antigen has been identified for these receptors. Clones were sequenced by immunoSEQ multiplex PCR, and TCRdb holds only the in-frame ones, with some missing. The profile shows about 94,000 clones, roughly nine tenths of them singletons. The time point denotes: week 47, end of study. With topical imiquimod, each dose of the vaccine consisted of 300 ug of mutant IDH1 20-mer peptide. Sequencing used PBMCs, obtained from a glioma patient whose treatment included an IDH1 peptide vaccine. These receptors all stem from a woman in her fifties or sixties with glioma.

The chain is built from TRBV5-1 and TRBJ2-5, with 10 bases aligning to TRBD2. Germline V gives CDR1 SGHRS, CDR2 YFSETQ. Trimming cost V 0 bases and J 0 bases; bases outside gene matches: 2. The CDR3 is made up of 16 amino acids. The chain's CDR3 is CASSLGAGGYQETQYF. Here the CDR3 DNA reads TGCGCCAGCAGCTTGGGAGCGGGAGGGTACCAAGAGACCCAGTACTTC.

The rearrangement joins TRBV15 to TRBJ1-1; D is uncertain. The CDR3 contains 14 residues. V gave up 3 bases and J gave up 0 bases, with 8 bases separating them. CDR1 and CDR2 (germline): LNHNV, YYDKDF (reference sequence). CDR3 amino acids: CATSRDVMNTEAFF. CDR3 sequence (DNA): TGTGCCACCAGCAGGGACGTTATGAACACTGAAGCTTTCTTT.

Here the CDR3 DNA reads TGTGCCAGCAGTTTATTCGACAGGCGCTCCTACGAGCAGTACTTC. This gives the protein CASSLFDRRSYEQYF. This rearrangement joins TRBV28 to TRBJ2-7; the D gene is possibly TRBD1 (6 bases). Germline V gene sequence: CDR1 MDHEN, CDR2 SYDVKM. The length of the CDR3 is 15 residues. Trimming removed 1 base from V and 0 bases from J, with 10 bases in between.

The rearrangement joins TRBV9 to TRBJ2-2; a possible D gene is TRBD2 (6 bases). With 0 bases removed from V and 7 bases from J, the gap between germline ends came to 13 bases. Germline V gene lookup returns CDR1 SGDLS and CDR2 YYNGEE. CDR3 length: 15 amino acids. The CDR3 loop is CASSVEGTRVGELFF. The CDR3 nucleotides are TGTGCCAGCAGCGTAGAGGGGACTCGGGTCGGGGAGCTGTTTTTT. Full variable domain (remainder filled in from reference TRBV9 and TRBJ2-2): DSGVTQTPKHLITATGQRVTLRCSPRSGDLSVYWYQQSLDQGLQFLIQYYNGEERAKGNILERFSAQQFPDLHSELNLSSLELGDSALYFCASSVEGTRVGELFFGEGSRLTVL.

The chain is built from TRBV28 and TRBJ1-4, with D unclear. The V gene's germline CDR1 is MDHEN and CDR2 SYDVKM. Between the trimmed V and J ends, which lost 3 bases and 5 bases, there was a span of 13 bases. CDR3 size: 15 residues. The chain's CDR3 is CASSFSRAENEKLFF. In nucleotides, the CDR3 is TGTGCCAGCAGTTTCTCCCGGGCGGAAAATGAAAAACTGTTTTTT. The complete variable domain, with remaining parts taken from reference TRBV28 and TRBJ1-4, reads DVKVTQSSRYLVKRTGEKVFLECVQDMDHENMFWYRQDPGLGLRLIYFSYDVKMKEKGDIPEGYSVSREKKERFSLILESASTNQTSMYLCASSFSRAENEKLFFGSGTQLSVL.

The chain has TRBV28 and TRBJ1-5; a weak D match, TRBD1 (5 bases). Trimming pared 5 bases from V and 4 bases from J, leaving 6 bases between. In germline, CDR1 is MDHEN, CDR2 SYDVKM. The length of the CDR3 is 12 residues. The CDR3 sequence is CASSDSNQPQHF. The CDR3 bases are TGTGCCAGCAGTGACAGTAATCAGCCCCAGCATTTT.

This clone was detected only a few times. The genes are TRBV7-8 and TRBJ1-2; D is undetermined. Germline V lookup: CDR1 SGHVS, CDR2 FQNEAQ. The CDR3 is made up of 18 amino acids. Trimming shortened V by 5 bases and J by 3 bases, and 25 bases separated the two germline ends. CDR3 amino acids: CASSPYRIVTADHYGYTF. CDR3 in DNA: TGTGCCAGCAGCCCATACCGAATTGTTACAGCGGACCACTATGGCTACACCTTC.

This clone occurred once. Here the CDR3 reads CASSLGTNEKLFF. The DNA of the CDR3 is TGTGCCAGCAGCTTAGGCACTAATGAAAAACTGTTTTTT. The V and J genes are TRBV5-6 and TRBJ1-4; D uncertain. This CDR3 is 13 amino acids long. Germline lookup yields CDR1 SGHDT and CDR2 YYEEEE. V gave up 2 bases and J gave up 2 bases, with 4 bases separating them.

For this clone: A read error may produce the germline difference seen at one junction end. This chain connects TRBV5-1 to TRBJ1-1; D gene unclear. The CDR3 is 14 amino acids. The germline V gene encodes CDR1 SGHRS and CDR2 YFSETQ. CDR3 protein: CASSLEGMNTEAFF. The CDR3 DNA follows: TGTGCCAGCAGCTTGGAAGGGATGAACACTGAAGCTTTCTTT.

V usage is TRBV19 and J usage is TRBJ2-7; D is possibly TRBD1 (5 bases). V was shortened by 7 bases and J by 3 bases, with 19 bases between the two germline ends. The CDR3 loop spans 15 amino acids. Germline CDR1 and CDR2: LNHDA and SQIVND (reference sequence). Here the CDR3 reads CASTTTSGAVYEQYF. The CDR3 nucleotides are TGTGCCAGTACCACAACAAGTGGGGCGGTCTACGAGCAGTACTTC. The entire variable domain, with the rest obtained from reference TRBV19 and TRBJ2-7, is as follows: DGGITQSPKYLFRKEGQNVTLSCEQNLNHDAMYWYRQDPGQGLRLIYYSQIVNDFQKGDIAEGYSVSREKKESFPLTVTSAQKNPTAFYLCASTTTSGAVYEQYFGPGTRLTVT.

V usage is TRBV7-9 and J usage is TRBJ2-1; perhaps TRBD2 as D (6 bases). V lost 4 bases to trimming and J lost 4 bases, with 14 bases between them. The CDR3 spans 15 residues. Germline CDR1 reads SEHNR; CDR2 reads FQNEAQ (reference sequence). CDR3 protein: CASSSQTSRYNEQFF. DNA of the CDR3: TGTGCCAGCAGCTCCCAGACTAGTAGATACAATGAGCAGTTCTTC.

This sequence joins TRBV5-1 and TRBJ2-5; 12 positions agree with TRBD2. CDR1 and CDR2 from the germline V gene are SGHRS and YFSETQ. Trimming took 0 bases from V and 2 from J; bases not matched to a gene: 2. The CDR3 has 16 amino acids. CDR3: CASSLALAGGQETQYF. The DNA of the CDR3 is TGCGCCAGCAGCTTGGCCCTAGCGGGAGGGCAAGAGACCCAGTACTTC.

The V gene is TRBV18, the J gene TRBJ1-2; 9 nucleotides match TRBD1. Per germline, CDR1 KGHSH and CDR2 LQKENI. The J segment lost 2 bases and the V segment lost 2 bases, leaving 3 bases of the junction unmatched. The CDR3 covers 15 residues. The CDR3 loop reads CASSPRDRENYGYTF. CDR3 nucleotide sequence: TGTGCCAGCTCACCAAGGGACAGGGAGAACTATGGCTACACCTTC.

The rearrangement uses TRBV5-1 and TRBJ2-2; possibly TRBD2 for D (5 bases). Between the trimmed V and J ends, which lost 5 bases and 2 bases, there was a span of 16 bases. CDR1 is SGHRS and CDR2 is YFSETQ in the germline V gene. The CDR3 covers 16 residues. The chain's CDR3 is CASSRTPGHNTGELFF. DNA for the CDR3: TGCGCCAGCAGTCGGACTCCCGGCCATAACACCGGGGAGCTGTTTTTT.

The chain couples TRBV29-1 to TRBJ2-3; TRBD2 is a possible D gene (5 bases). The V end was cut by 4 bases, the J end by 2 bases, with 13 bases between. The V gene's germline CDR1 is SQVTM and CDR2 ANQGSEA. The CDR3 runs to 14 residues. CDR3 sequence (DNA): TGCAGCGTTGCTGGTCCCGGGGTCACAGATACGCAGTATTTT. Protein product: CSVAGPGVTDTQYF.

The CDR3: CASSPLSGRRNTGELFF. The CDR3 DNA reads TGTGCCAGCAGCCCCCTTAGCGGGAGGAGGAACACCGGGGAGCTGTTTTTT. The V and J genes are TRBV28 and TRBJ2-2; TRBD2 aligns across 10 bases. The CDR3 has 17 amino acids. CDR1 MDHEN and CDR2 SYDVKM come from the germline V gene. V trimming: 6 bases; J trimming: 1 base; junction bases outside the gene matches: 8. Supplemented by reference TRBV28 and TRBJ2-2, the full variable domain reads DVKVTQSSRYLVKRTGEKVFLECVQDMDHENMFWYRQDPGLGLRLIYFSYDVKMKEKGDIPEGYSVSREKKERFSLILESASTNQTSMYLCASSPLSGRRNTGELFFGEGSRLTVL.

The V call is TRBV10-1, the J call TRBJ2-7; D is possibly TRBD2 (6 bases). Trimming pared 7 bases from V and 5 bases from J, leaving 18 bases between. This CDR3 spans 14 amino acids. The germline gives CDR1 WNHNN, CDR2 SYGVQD (reference sequence). CDR3 DNA: TGCGCCAGCAACCTTAGCGGAGGGTCGCACGAGCAGTACTTC. Its protein product is CASNLSGGSHEQYF.

The V gene is TRBV6-5, the J gene TRBJ1-1; TRBD1 aligns across 7 bases. The J segment lost 3 bases and the V segment lost 8 bases, leaving 9 bases of the junction unmatched. Germline assignment: CDR1 MNHEY and CDR2 SVGAGI. CDR3 length equals 14 residues. The CDR3 sequence: CASWDRSPYTEAFF. The DNA for the CDR3 is TGTGCCAGCTGGGACAGATCGCCATACACTGAAGCTTTCTTT.

This chain connects TRBV7-6 to TRBJ2-2; D gene ambiguous. This CDR3 region has 15 residues. V dropped 1 base and J dropped 2 bases, with 8 bases sitting between them. Germline V gene data show CDR1 as SGHVS and CDR2 as FNYEAQ. CDR3 sequence: CASSLVPRNTGELFF. The CDR3 bases are TGTGCCAGCAGCTTAGTTCCACGAAACACCGGGGAGCTGTTTTTT.

The rearrangement joins TRBV6-4 to TRBJ2-7; the D gene is possibly TRBD2 (6 bases). V was shortened by 7 bases and J by 2 bases, with 12 bases between the two germline ends. The CDR3 runs to 13 residues. The germline CDR1 and CDR2 sequences are MRHNA and SNTAGT. Written as DNA, the CDR3 is TGTGCCAGCATTGTTAGCGGACCCTACGAGCAGTACTTC. Protein sequence: CASIVSGPYEQYF.

This clone has a single count. CDR3 nucleotide sequence: TGCGCCAGCAGCCAAGATTATGGCAGGCTAATAAAAAACATTCAGTACTTC. Translation gives CASSQDYGRLIKNIQYF. The V call is TRBV4-1, the J call TRBJ2-4, with unresolved D. This CDR3 has 17 amino acids. Trimming pared 0 bases from V and 4 bases from J, leaving 16 bases between. Germline-derived CDR1 and CDR2 are MGHRA and YSYEKL.

The rearrangement uses TRBV10-2 and TRBJ1-2, with TRBD1 identical over 10 bases. The CDR3 has 13 amino acids. Germline V lookup: CDR1 WSHSY, CDR2 SAAADI. V lost 6 bases and J lost 3; bases outside the gene matches: 1. CDR3 loop: CASRDRGYYGYTF. In nucleotides, the CDR3 is TGCGCCAGCAGGGACAGGGGGTACTATGGCTACACCTTC.

This clone was seen a handful of times. The V gene is TRBV6-4, the J gene TRBJ2-1; TRBD1 matches 10 bases. V shed 5 bases, J shed 6 bases, and the junction held 7 bases outside the gene matches. CDR3 length equals 15 residues. CDR1 and CDR2 (germline): MRHNA, SNTAGT. In nucleotides, the CDR3 is TGTGCCAGCAGTCCCGGGACAGGGGTTGTCAATGAGCAGTTCTTC. The encoded protein is CASSPGTGVVNEQFF.

This clone was seen only once. This chain uses TRBV6-6 with TRBJ2-3, with 9 bases fitting TRBD1. Germline loops: CDR1 MNHNY, CDR2 SVGAGI (reference sequence). The CDR3 has 16 residues. Losses at the gene ends were 2 bases for V and 6 bases for J; bases not matched to a gene: 9. The CDR3 region is CASSYPRDRVEDTQYF. The CDR3 DNA is TGTGCCAGCAGTTACCCCCGGGACAGGGTAGAGGATACGCAGTATTTT.

The rearrangement uses TRBV6-1 and TRBJ1-5, with TRBD1 as a possible D gene (6 bases). From germline, CDR1 is MNHNS and CDR2 SASEGT. The V end was cut by 6 bases, the J end by 5 bases, with 14 bases between. This CDR3 is 14 amino acids long. As DNA, the CDR3 is TGTGCCAGCAGCGGACAGAGTCCCTATCAGCCCCAGCATTTT. Its translation: CASSGQSPYQPQHF.

J is TRBJ1-6 and V is TRBV30; D ambiguous. V gave up 3 bases and J gave up 7 bases, with 13 bases separating them. The germline gives CDR1 GTSNPN, CDR2 SVGIG (reference sequence). This CDR3 is built from 14 residues. The DNA for the CDR3 is TGTGCCTGGAGCCATCGGACGTCCAATTCACCCCTCCACTTT. Translating gives CAWSHRTSNSPLHF.

This chain uses TRBV11-2 with TRBJ2-5, with TRBD1 as a possible D gene (6 bases). The CDR3 has 15 amino acids. V lost 3 bases to trimming and J lost 4 bases, with 15 bases between them. CDR1 is SGHAT and CDR2 is FQNNGV in the germline V gene. CDR3 protein: CASSFRQVGVETQYF. CDR3 nucleotides: TGTGCCAGCAGCTTTAGACAGGTTGGGGTAGAGACCCAGTACTTC.

This clone is a singleton in its sample. CDR3 nucleotide sequence: TGTGCCAGCAGTTCGAGTTGGGGCTACACCTTC. Protein: CASSSSWGYTF. The chain couples TRBV28 to TRBJ1-2; D is ambiguous. Germline lookup yields CDR1 MDHEN and CDR2 SYDVKM. This CDR3 is 11 amino acids long. V lost 4 bases to trimming and J lost 8 bases, with 8 bases between them.

V is TRBV27 and J is TRBJ2-3; D is perhaps TRBD2 (5 bases). The CDR3 runs to 15 residues. V was cut by 10 bases and J by 0 bases, with 17 bases left in between. Germline V CDR1 and CDR2: MNHEY, SMNVEV (reference sequence). CDR3 residues: CATLERAISTDTQYF. CDR3 nucleotides: TGTGCCACCCTCGAGAGGGCAATCAGCACAGATACGCAGTATTTT.

The chain links TRBV4-1 to TRBJ2-1; 10 nucleotides match TRBD2. The CDR3 runs to 14 residues. The germline V gene has CDR1 MGHRA and CDR2 YSYEKL. Trimming took 5 bases from V and 4 from J; bases not matched to a gene: 2. CDR3: CASSLLAGYNEQFF. CDR3 DNA sequence: TGCGCCAGCAGCTTACTAGCGGGGTACAATGAGCAGTTCTTC.